This T cell receptor (beta chain) comes out of a study of blood T cell repertoires in COVID-19. At the level of the study: Material from acute and convalescent COVID-19 was sourced from the United States, Italy and Spain. PBMCs, B-cell-depleted T cells, or T cells were the source of the cDNA or gDNA that made up the material.

Per germline, CDR1 SGHTA and CDR2 FQGNSA. The CDR3 totals 14 residues. J lost 4 bases, V lost 1 base, and 3 bases had no gene match. Per the original data handling: Estimation of nucleated cell counts relied on the amplification of reference gene primers. Measured with immunoSEQ multiplex PCR; TCRdb has only the in-frame clones, and not every one. For V, J and clone size, that table is used; D and trimming come from the DNA. The table includes 140,000 to 150,000 clones, roughly 86% detected once. As to this clone: Other nucleotide sequences from this sample produce the same CDR3.

J is TRBJ2-7 and V is TRBV7-2; TRBD1 matches 8 bases. The sequence was obtained from a human donor in a cohort sampled during active COVID-19. What was sequenced was peripheral blood. In DNA, the CDR3 is TGTGCCAGCAGCTTAGGTCGACAGGGGTACGAGCAGTACTTC. Translating it yields CASSLGRQGYEQYF.